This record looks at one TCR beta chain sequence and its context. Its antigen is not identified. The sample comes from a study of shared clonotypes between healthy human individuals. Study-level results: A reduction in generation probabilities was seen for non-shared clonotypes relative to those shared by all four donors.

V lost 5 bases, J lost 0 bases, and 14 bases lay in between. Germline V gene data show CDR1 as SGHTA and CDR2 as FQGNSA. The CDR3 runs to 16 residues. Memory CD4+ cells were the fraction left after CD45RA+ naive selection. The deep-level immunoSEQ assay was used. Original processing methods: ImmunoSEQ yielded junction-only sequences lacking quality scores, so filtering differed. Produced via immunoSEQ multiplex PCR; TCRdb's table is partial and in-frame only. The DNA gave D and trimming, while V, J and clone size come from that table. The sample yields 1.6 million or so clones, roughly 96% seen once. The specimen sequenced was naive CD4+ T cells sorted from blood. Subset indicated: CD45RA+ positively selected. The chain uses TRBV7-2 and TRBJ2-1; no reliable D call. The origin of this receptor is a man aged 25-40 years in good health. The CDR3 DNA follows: TGTGCCAGCAGCCCCTACCGTGGCCGCTCCTACAATGAGCAGTTCTTC. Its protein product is CASSPYRGRSYNEQFF.